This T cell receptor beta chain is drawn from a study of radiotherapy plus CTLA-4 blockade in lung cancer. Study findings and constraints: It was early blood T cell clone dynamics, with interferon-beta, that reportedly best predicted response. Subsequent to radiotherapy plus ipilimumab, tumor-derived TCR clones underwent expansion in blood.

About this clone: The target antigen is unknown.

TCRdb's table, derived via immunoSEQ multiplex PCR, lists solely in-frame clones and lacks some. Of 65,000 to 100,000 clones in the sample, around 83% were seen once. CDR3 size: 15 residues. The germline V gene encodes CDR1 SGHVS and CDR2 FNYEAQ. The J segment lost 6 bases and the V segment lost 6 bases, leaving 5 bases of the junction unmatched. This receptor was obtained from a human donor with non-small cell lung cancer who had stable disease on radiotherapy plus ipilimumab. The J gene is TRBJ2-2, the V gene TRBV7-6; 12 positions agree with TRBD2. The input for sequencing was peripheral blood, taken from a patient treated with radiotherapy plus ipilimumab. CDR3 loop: CASRGLAGKAGELFF. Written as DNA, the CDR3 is TGTGCCAGCAGAGGACTAGCGGGAAAGGCCGGGGAGCTGTTTTTT.